A selection of T cell receptor beta chains follows, all from one sample in a study of T cell responses to AZD1222 COVID-19 vaccine. Produced via immunoSEQ multiplex PCR; TCRdb's table is partial and in-frame only. The sample has around 130,000 clones; 85% to 90% are singletons. Specimen: peripheral blood, collected on day 0 of AZD1222 vaccination. The receptor source for this set is an adult in good health. Each CDR3 is given with its conserved first and last residue. Fields, in order: V gene, clone size, J gene, D gene, CDR3 DNA, CDR3 protein. D genes are given only for firm matches. Clone size is shown for a subset of rows, as once, few, many or a class of expanded clone.

>TRBV3-1/TRBV3-2|.|TRBJ2-2|.
TGTGCCAGCAGCCAAGTGAGTCGTCTCAACACCGGGGAGCTGTTTTTT
CASSQVSRLNTGELFF
>TRBV5-4|.|TRBJ2-2|TRBD2
TGTGCCAGCAGCTTTATAGCGGGTAGAACGAACACCGGGGAGCTGTTTTTT
CASSFIAGRTNTGELFF
>TRBV5-1|few|TRBJ1-3|TRBD1
TGCGCCAGCAGCTTGGAAGGGGGCCCTGGAAACACCATATATTTT
CASSLEGGPGNTIYF
>TRBV9|few|TRBJ1-1|.
TGTGCCAGCAGCGTAGATCCAGGGATCACTGAAGCTTTCTTT
CASSVDPGITEAFF
>TRBV30|.|TRBJ2-7|.
TGTGCCTGGAGTGCCGGTCTTGGCTACGAGCAGTACTTC
CAWSAGLGYEQYF
>TRBV28|once|TRBJ1-6|TRBD1
TGTGCCAGCCGGGACAGTAATTCACCCCTCCACTTT
CASRDSNSPLHF
>TRBV6-2/TRBV6-3|.|TRBJ2-2|.
TGTGCCAGCAGCCACTCCGGGGAGCTGTTTTTT
CASSHSGELFF
>TRBV28|.|TRBJ1-1|TRBD1
TGTGCCAGCAGTTCACAGGGGTCGCGCCGTGAAGCTTTCTTT
CASSSQGSRREAFF
>TRBV21-1|.|TRBJ2-5|.
TGTGCCAGCAGCAAAGTTCGCGGTGAGACCCAGTACTTC
CASSKVRGETQYF
>TRBV9|.|TRBJ1-3|TRBD1
TGTGCCAGCAGCGTAGGGGGACAGGGGAACTCTGGAAACACCATATATTTT
CASSVGGQGNSGNTIYF
>TRBV18|.|TRBJ2-5|TRBD1
TGTGCCAGCTCACGGGGACAGGACCACCAAGAGACCCAGTACTTC
CASSRGQDHQETQYF
>TRBV6-4|.|TRBJ2-1|.
TGTGCCAGCAGTTTAGAGCGAGCCAATGAGCAGTTCTTC
CASSLERANEQFF
>TRBV4-3|.|TRBJ2-7|.
TGCGCCAGCAGCCTACAATCTACAGGGTCCCACGAGCAGTACTTC
CASSLQSTGSHEQYF
>TRBV18|.|TRBJ1-1|.
TGTGCCAGCTCAATCCAGGGGAATGGGGCTGAAGCTTTCTTT
CASSIQGNGAEAFF
>TRBV18|.|TRBJ1-5|TRBD1
TGTGCCAGCTCACCACCGGGACAGGGAGGGAATCAGCCCCAGCATTTT
CASSPPGQGGNQPQHF
>TRBV7-9|.|TRBJ2-1|.
TGTGCCAGCAGCCCAGGCGGCACAGGGTGGAATGAGCAGTTCTTC
CASSPGGTGWNEQFF
>TRBV15|.|TRBJ1-4|.
TGTGCCACCAGCCTGCCGATAGAGGGAGGAAAACTGTTTTTT
CATSLPIEGGKLFF
>TRBV12-3/TRBV12-4|medium-sized|TRBJ2-2|.
TGTGCCAGCAGTGGACTAACGGGCGGGGAGCTGTTTTTT
CASSGLTGGELFF
>TRBV6-5|once|TRBJ1-5|TRBD1
TGTGCCAGCATTGGGTGGGACAGGGTGAATCAGCCCCAGCATTTT
CASIGWDRVNQPQHF
>TRBV27|.|TRBJ2-5|.
TGTGCCAGCAGTTTTTATAGCGGCGGTCAAGAGACCCAGTACTTC
CASSFYSGGQETQYF
>TRBV30|.|TRBJ1-6|.
TGTGCCTGGAGTCTCCGGAGCTATAATTCACCCCTCCACTTT
CAWSLRSYNSPLHF
>TRBV12-3/TRBV12-4|.|TRBJ1-2|.
TGTGCCAGCAGTTTAGTGCAGGAGGGGGGCTACACCTTC
CASSLVQEGGYTF
>TRBV6-5|.|TRBJ2-5|.
TGTGCCAGCAGCCGCGGACAGAGCATAGGGACCCAGTACTTC
CASSRGQSIGTQYF
>TRBV6-5|.|TRBJ1-1|.
TGTGCCAGCAGTTACTCGGGTGAAGCTTTCTTT
CASSYSGEAFF
>TRBV4-3|.|TRBJ2-3|TRBD2
TGCGCCAGCAGCCAAGAAGCGGGGGGCACAGATACGCAGTATTTT
CASSQEAGGTDTQYF
>TRBV7-8|.|TRBJ1-5|.
TGTGCCAGCAGCACAACAACCGTAAATCAGCCCCAGCATTTT
CASSTTTVNQPQHF
>TRBV7-2|.|TRBJ1-6|.
TGTGCCAGCAGCTTTGGAAGAATTAATTCACCCCTCCACTTT
CASSFGRINSPLHF
>TRBV24-1|.|TRBJ2-7|.
TGTGCCACCAGTGATTTAGGTGCCCAGGGCCTATACGAGCAGTACTTC
CATSDLGAQGLYEQYF
>TRBV21-1|once|TRBJ2-2|.
TGTGCCAGCAGCCCTCGACAGGGGCACACCGGGGAGCTGTTTTTT
CASSPRQGHTGELFF
>TRBV29-1|.|TRBJ2-7|TRBD1
TGCAGCGTTCCGACAGGGCAGTACGAGCAGTACTTC
CSVPTGQYEQYF
>TRBV24-1|.|TRBJ2-1|TRBD1
TGTGCCACCAGTGATCCAGGGGGCGCGAACTCCTACAATGAGCAGTTCTTC
CATSDPGGANSYNEQFF
>TRBV24-1|.|TRBJ2-2|TRBD1
TGTGCCACCAGTGATGGGATTGAAGGGGGCCGAGACGGGGAGCTGTTTTTT
CATSDGIEGGRDGELFF
>TRBV19|.|TRBJ2-5|TRBD1
TGTGCCAGTAGTCCGCGACAGGGTTGGCAGACCCAGTACTTC
CASSPRQGWQTQYF
>TRBV5-1|.|TRBJ1-3|.
TGCGCCAGCAGCTTGGAGGCAGCCTCTGGAAACACCATATATTTT
CASSLEAASGNTIYF
>TRBV10-1|few|TRBJ2-7|.
TGCGCCAGCAGTGAGTGGGAGCAGTACTTC
CASSEWEQYF
>TRBV7-2|few|TRBJ2-6|.
TGTGCCAGCAGCTTCTTATTAAGGACAGTTCTTTCTGGGGCCAACGTCCTGACTTTC
CASSFLLRTVLSGANVLTF
>TRBV6-5|.|TRBJ2-1|TRBD1
TGTGCCAGCAGTTACCCCGGGACAGGGCGTTGGGATGAGCAGTTCTTC
CASSYPGTGRWDEQFF
>TRBV6-6|.|TRBJ1-2|.
TGTGCCACTCAACCGGTGGCTGATCGCTATGGCTACACCTTC
CATQPVADRYGYTF
>TRBV6-1|few|TRBJ1-4|.
TGTGCCAGCAGTGAAGGGAGACAGTGGGAAAATGAAAAACTGTTTTTT
CASSEGRQWENEKLFF
>TRBV7-2|.|TRBJ2-1|TRBD2
TGTGCCAGCAGCTTAATCTTAGCGGGGGGGCGGGACAATGAGCAGTTCTTC
CASSLILAGGRDNEQFF
>TRBV7-8|once|TRBJ2-5|TRBD1
TGTGCCAGCAGCAATAACAGGGGAGAGACCCAGTACTTC
CASSNNRGETQYF
>TRBV12-5|.|TRBJ1-1|.
TGTGCTAGTGGCCGGGGGTCATCGATGAACACTGAAGCTTTCTTT
CASGRGSSMNTEAFF
>TRBV29-1|once|TRBJ1-2|.
TGCAGCGTTTGGGACGGCTATGGCTACACCTTC
CSVWDGYGYTF
>TRBV27|.|TRBJ2-2|.
TGTGCCAGCAGTTTTGTCGGTACGAACACCGGGGAGCTGTTTTTT
CASSFVGTNTGELFF
>TRBV19|.|TRBJ1-1|.
TGTGCCAGTAGTATAGGGCCGGGTGTTGGCACTGAAGCTTTCTTT
CASSIGPGVGTEAFF